This T cell receptor (beta chain) was recovered during a study of graft-versus-host responses after intestinal transplantation. Study-wide context: Recipients had multivisceral, liver-intestinal, or isolated intestinal transplants. Tacrolimus plus steroids were given to all recipients for approximately 3 years, preceded by anti-thymocyte globulin induction.

Only in-frame clones appear in the TCRdb table, and some are missing; sequencing was by immunoSEQ multiplex PCR. The sample carries approximately 14,000 clones, around 70% recorded once. Germline-derived CDR1 and CDR2 are SGHTA and FQGNSA. The CDR3 is 17 residues long. The germline V and J ends were trimmed by 5 bases and 7 bases, with 24 bases remaining between them. The authors processed graft tissue to release intraepithelial and lamina propria lymphocytes. Concerning this clone: Its specificity is not known.

General observations from the study: GvH clonotypes were identified within recipient marrow, with a subset emerging first in ileum or blood. Where graft-donor T cell macrochimerism was present, patients had high graft-versus-host to host-versus-graft clonal ratios in allografts.

The source material was ileum tissue, sampled just over 700 days after intestinal transplantation. The TCR originated in a human patient who received an intestinal transplant, so some T cells may come from the graft donor. V is TRBV7-2 and J is TRBJ2-1, with D possibly being TRBD1 or TRBD2 (5 bases each). The CDR3 nucleotides read TGTGCCAGCAGCCCAACATTACTAGGGGCCCGTGGGAATGAGCAGTTCTTC. It encodes CASSPTLLGARGNEQFF.